A single sample gave rise to the 5 T cell receptor beta chains below, sequenced in a study of T cells in localized non-small cell lung cancer. The protocol was immunoSEQ multiplex PCR, while the TCRdb copy is restricted to in-frame clones and leaves out a portion. Of just over 20,000 clones detected, about 85% appear once; the ten largest clones hold about 15%. The sequenced sample was PBMCs, obtained before any cancer treatment. The receptors shown here come from a woman aged 40-69 years with stage II squamous cell lung carcinoma.

This clone was observed a few times. The V and J genes are TRBV28 and TRBJ1-5, with TRBD1 as a possible D gene (5 bases). With 8 bases removed from V and 3 bases from J, the gap between germline ends came to 14 bases. The germline V gene encodes CDR1 MDHEN and CDR2 SYDVKM. CDR3 length: 14 residues. The CDR3 protein is CASEGGGANQPQHF. DNA for the CDR3: TGTGCCAGCGAGGGAGGTGGGGCCAATCAGCCCCAGCATTTT.

V and J are TRBV6-5 and TRBJ1-1; D unclear. V was clipped by 2 bases and J by 6 bases, with 16 bases between them. This CDR3 spans 15 amino acids. Germline CDR1 and CDR2: MNHEY and SVGAGI. CDR3 nucleotides: TGTGCCAGCAGTTACGCCCCAACCCAAGAATCTGAAGCTTTCTTT. Translation: CASSYAPTQESEAFF.

The CDR3 loop reads CASSWEIVSYNEQFF. CDR3 coding DNA: TGCGCCAGCAGCTGGGAAATCGTCTCCTACAATGAGCAGTTCTTC. The V and J genes are TRBV5-1 and TRBJ2-1; D gene uncertain. The germline V gene encodes CDR1 SGHRS and CDR2 YFSETQ. The germline V and J ends were trimmed by 3 bases and 0 bases, with 10 bases remaining between them. The CDR3 contains 15 residues.

The chain employs TRBV11-1 and TRBJ2-2; the D gene is possibly TRBD1 (5 bases). The germline V gene has CDR1 SGHAT and CDR2 FQDESV (reference sequence). V was pared by 5 bases and J by 9 bases, with 13 bases between. This CDR3 is 13 amino acids long. The CDR3 loop reads CASSHRRGRELFF. The CDR3 coding sequence is TGTGCCAGCAGCCACAGAAGGGGCAGGGAGCTGTTTTTT.

The chain is built from TRBV2 and TRBJ2-5; a possible D gene is TRBD1 (6 bases). This CDR3 region has 16 residues. The V end was cut by 6 bases, the J end by 4 bases, with 21 bases between. The germline CDR1 and CDR2 sequences are SNHLY and FYNNEI. CDR3 protein: CASSDKGQGVGETQYF. As DNA, the CDR3 is TGTGCCAGCAGCGATAAGGGACAAGGGGTCGGAGAGACCCAGTACTTC. Full variable domain (outside the CDR3, taken from reference TRBV2 and TRBJ2-5): EPEVTQTPSHQVTQMGQEVILRCVPISNHLYFYWYRQILGQKVEFLVSFYNNEISEKSEIFDDQFSVERPDGSNFTLKIRSTKLEDSAMYFCASSDKGQGVGETQYFGPGTRLLVL.